These 15 T cell receptor beta chains were all obtained from the same sample, sequenced in a study of T cells in Graves' hyperthyroidism and ophthalmopathy. RNA transcripts were the template for amplifying TCR beta CDR3 regions. First-round RT-PCR targeting the TCR CDR3 was performed with the HTBI primer set. TCRdb reprocessed the multiplex PCR reads via MiXCR and lists one record per CDR3 protein. The repertoire includes 400,000 to 500,000 distinct CDR3 sequences, roughly an eighth of them detected once, and 5.3% sits in the top ten. Sample: blood. The source is a woman younger than 35 with Graves' hyperthyroidism.

Many counts were recorded for this clonotype. V gene TRBV27 combines with J gene TRBJ2-2; the D is unclear. Trimming shortened V by 3 bases and J by 2 bases, and 7 bases separated the two germline ends. The CDR3 consists of 14 residues. Germline V gene lookup returns CDR1 MNHEY and CDR2 SMNVEV (reference sequence). The CDR3 coding sequence is TGTGCCAGCAGTTTCGAAATCAACACCGGGGAGCTGTTTTTT. Protein product: CASSFEINTGELFF.

This clonotype was seen many times. This chain uses TRBV3-1 with TRBJ1-1; a weak D match, TRBD1 (6 bases). CDR3 length equals 16 residues. Per germline, CDR1 LGHDT and CDR2 YNNKEL (reference sequence). V lost 4 bases and J 4 bases, leaving 19 bases between the germline ends. CDR3 loop: CASSRDATGGVTEAFF. CDR3 nucleotide sequence: TGTGCCAGCAGCCGGGACGCGACGGGGGGCGTCACTGAAGCTTTCTTT.

In its sample, this clonotype was seen many times. The rearrangement links TRBV2 to TRBJ1-1; D is unresolved. V lost 4 bases and J lost 2, with 14 bases in between. The germline V gene encodes CDR1 SNHLY and CDR2 FYNNEI. This CDR3 has 15 amino acids. The CDR3 loop is CASSATRALNTEAFF. DNA of the CDR3: TGTGCCAGCAGTGCTACCCGGGCCCTCAACACTGAAGCTTTCTTT.

This clonotype was detected many times. The chain employs TRBV2 and TRBJ1-1, with no clear D. Per the germline V gene, CDR1 is SNHLY and CDR2 is FYNNEI. The ends were cut back, 5 bases at V and 1 base at J, with 5 bases in the middle. There are 12 residues in the CDR3. The CDR3: CASSIRNTEAFF. CDR3 bases: TGTGCCAGCAGTATCAGGAACACTGAAGCTTTCTTT. The complete variable domain, with remaining parts taken from reference TRBV2 and TRBJ1-1, reads EPEVTQTPSHQVTQMGQEVILRCVPISNHLYFYWYRQILGQKVEFLVSFYNNEISEKSEIFDDQFSVERPDGSNFTLKIRSTKLEDSAMYFCASSIRNTEAFFGQGTRLTVV.

This clonotype was detected many times. The chain carries TRBV5-6 and TRBJ2-1; TRBD2 agrees at 15 bases. This CDR3 spans 15 amino acids. With 3 bases clipped from V and 6 bases from J, the junction kept 1 base outside the gene matches. Germline values: CDR1 SGHDT, CDR2 YYEEEE. The CDR3 region has the DNA TGTGCCAGCAGCTGGGGACTAGCGGGAGGCAATGAGCAGTTCTTC. Translating it yields CASSWGLAGGNEQFF.

This clonotype was counted between two and nine times. The chain joins TRBV20-1 to TRBJ1-5; D possibly corresponds to TRBD1 (5 bases). CDR1 and CDR2 from the germline V gene are DFQATT and SNEGSKA (reference sequence). The germline V and J ends were trimmed by 1 base and 0 bases, with 10 bases remaining between them. This CDR3 has 15 residues. The CDR3, as DNA: TGCAGTGCTAGAGTTACAGGAAATAGCAATCAGCCCCAGCATTTT. Its protein product is CSARVTGNSNQPQHF.

This clonotype was recorded a few times. The CDR3 nucleotides read TGCAGCGGAGGGTTCGGCGGGGAGCTGTTTTTT. Translating gives CSGGFGGELFF. The rearrangement joins TRBV29-1 to TRBJ2-2, with D tentatively TRBD2 (5 bases). CDR1 is SQVTM and CDR2 is ANQGSEA in the germline V gene. V shed 7 bases and J shed 7 bases, with 10 bases lying between them. The CDR3 runs 11 residues.

The chain carries TRBV5-1 and TRBJ2-1; perhaps TRBD1 as D (6 bases). Germline V gene data show CDR1 as SGHRS and CDR2 as YFSETQ. The CDR3 length is 15 residues. V dropped 0 bases and J dropped 4 bases, with 11 bases sitting between them. The CDR3 bases are TGCGCCAGCAGCTTGGGAGGAGGACAGTACAATGAGCAGTTCTTC. As protein: CASSLGGGQYNEQFF.

This clonotype has only a few counts. V is TRBV28 and J is TRBJ1-3, with TRBD1 identical over 8 bases. V lost 3 bases to trimming and J lost 8 bases; unmatched junction nucleotides: 9. Germline values: CDR1 MDHEN, CDR2 SYDVKM. The CDR3 is 15 residues long. The CDR3 loop is CASSFQTGVGDTIYF. As DNA, the CDR3 is TGTGCCAGCAGTTTTCAGACAGGGGTAGGAGACACCATATATTTT.

In its sample, this clonotype was seen once. This sequence joins TRBV9 and TRBJ2-1; TRBD2 might be the D (6 bases). The CDR3 has 17 amino acids. The V end was cut by 0 bases, the J end by 0 bases, with 13 bases between. Germline V lookup: CDR1 SGDLS, CDR2 YYNGEE. In DNA form, the CDR3 reads TGTGCCAGCAGCGTAGACAGCGGGCCGAGCTCCTACAATGAGCAGTTCTTC. Protein sequence: CASSVDSGPSSYNEQFF.

This clonotype has a handful of counts. One end of the junction does not line up with germline, which may come from a read error. This chain uses TRBV6-2 or TRBV6-3 with TRBJ2-5; D unclear. The CDR3 has 16 amino acids. The V gene's germline CDR1 is MNHEY and CDR2 SVGEGT. CDR3 loop: CASSHSSIVRGETQYF. The CDR3, as DNA: TGTGCCAGCAGTCACTCGTCCATTGTCCGAGGAGAGACCCAGTACTTC.

This clonotype came up a few times. The chain uses TRBV9 and TRBJ1-2; D is unresolved. The V gene's germline CDR1 is SGDLS and CDR2 YYNGEE. The CDR3 has 13 amino acids. The V gene lost 4 bases and the J gene lost 7 bases, with 14 bases spanning the gap. CDR3 sequence (DNA): TGTGCCAGCAGCTCCAGGAGCTTCAGTGGCTACACCTTC. It codes for CASSSRSFSGYTF.

The J gene is TRBJ2-7, the V gene TRBV20-1; 14 bases fit TRBD2. Germline V CDR1 and CDR2: DFQATT, SNEGSKA (reference sequence). CDR3 length: 17 amino acids. Losses at the gene ends were 6 bases for V and 4 bases for J; bases not matched to a gene: 14. The chain's CDR3 is CSAALPGTSGSKYEQYF. The CDR3 DNA follows: TGCAGTGCCGCTCTGCCCGGGACTAGCGGGAGTAAATACGAGCAGTACTTC.

This clonotype was counted many times. V gene TRBV2 combines with J gene TRBJ2-1; the D is unclear. CDR3 length: 14 residues. The germline V gene has CDR1 SNHLY and CDR2 FYNNEI. The ends were cut back, 5 bases at V and 2 bases at J, with 10 bases in the middle. The CDR3 reads CASSPVNPYNEQFF. The CDR3 region has the DNA TGTGCCAGCAGTCCCGTGAACCCCTACAATGAGCAGTTCTTC.

Remarks on this clonotype: This may arise from a read error, as a much more abundant clone is one base away. The chain employs TRBV7-3 and TRBJ2-7; 8 nucleotides agree with TRBD1. The CDR3 sequence is 16 residues long. Germline V lookup: CDR1 SGHTA, CDR2 FQGTGA. J lost 1 base, V lost 4 bases, and 9 bases had no gene match. CDR3 sequence reads: CASSSTPGQESYEQYF. CDR3 in DNA: TGTGCCAGCAGCTCAACCCCGGGACAGGAGTCCTACGAGCAGTACTTC.